A selection of T cell receptor beta chains follows, all from one sample in a study of T cell clonotyping in hematopoietic cell transplantation. The protocol was immunoSEQ multiplex PCR, while the TCRdb copy is restricted to in-frame clones and leaves out a portion. The sample carries thousands of clones, roughly 85% recorded once. This specimen consisted of peripheral blood mononuclear cells, obtained at the time of graft-versus-host disease after allogeneic stem cell transplant. The receptor set was obtained from a female patient aged 50 to 60 who had an allogeneic stem cell transplant from an unrelated donor, so the T cells may come from the graft donor. Some clones in this sample may be carry-over from other donors' samples. Both conserved end residues are part of each CDR3. D genes are given only for firm matches. Size is omitted from some rows. Given values are once, few, many or a class for expanded clones.

J gene | V gene | clone size | D gene | CDR3 DNA | CDR3 protein
TRBJ1-5 | TRBV4-2 | . | . | TGTGCCAGCAGCCACATAGGGGACACTGGCAATCAGCCCCAGCATTTT | CASSHIGDTGNQPQHF
TRBJ2-5 | TRBV4-2 | . | . | TGTGCCAGCAGCCAAGATCGGGGTTCCCAAGAGACCCAGTACTTC | CASSQDRGSQETQYF
TRBJ2-1 | TRBV5-1 | . | . | TGCGCCAGCAGCACCGGAGGGGGAAATTCCTACAATGAGCAGTTCTTC | CASSTGGGNSYNEQFF
TRBJ2-7 | TRBV11-1 | . | . | TGTGCCAGCAGCTTAGCACCGGGGGCAACCTACGAGCAGTACTTC | CASSLAPGATYEQYF
TRBJ2-7 | TRBV19 | . | . | TGTGCCAGTAGTAGGGGACACGGCCCCCACGAGCAGTACTTC | CASSRGHGPHEQYF
TRBJ1-5 | TRBV30 | medium-sized | TRBD1 | TGTGCCTGGCAACAATCGCAGGGGGCTGGCAATCAGCCCCAGCATTTT | CAWQQSQGAGNQPQHF
TRBJ2-6 | TRBV5-8 | . | TRBD2 | TGTGCCAGCAGCTCCGGGGGGAAGGGGGCCAACGTCCTGACTTTC | CASSSGGKGANVLTF
TRBJ1-3 | TRBV6-1 | . | TRBD1 | TGTGCCAGCATGAGGGGGCCCTCTGGAAACACCATATATTTT | CASMRGPSGNTIYF
TRBJ2-3 | TRBV30 | . | . | TGTGCCTGGAGTGGTTTGGAGCTCACAGATACGCAGTATTTT | CAWSGLELTDTQYF
TRBJ1-2 | TRBV18 | . | . | TGTGCCAGCAGATCGCCGGGGTCCAAATATGGCTACACCTTC | CASRSPGSKYGYTF
TRBJ2-7 | TRBV4-1 | . | . | TGCGCCAGCAGCCAATACCAGGGCTCCTACGAGCAGTACTTC | CASSQYQGSYEQYF
TRBJ2-7 | TRBV11-3 | . | . | TGTGCCAGCAGCTCGGGACTTCACTACGAGCAGTACTTC | CASSSGLHYEQYF
TRBJ1-1 | TRBV2 | . | . | TGTGCCAGCAGTGTTGGGGGAGGCACTGAAGCTTTCTTT | CASSVGGGTEAFF
TRBJ1-1 | TRBV2 | . | . | TGTGCCAGCAGTGAAGCAGGCGGTTTCACTGAAGCTTTCTTT | CASSEAGGFTEAFF
TRBJ1-2 | TRBV19 | few | . | TGTGCCAGTAGCCCGATGGGTACTGGCTACACCTTC | CASSPMGTGYTF
TRBJ2-1 | TRBV5-6 | . | . | TGTGCCAGCTTCCGTACACCCCTCTCCTACAATGAGCAGTTCTTC | CASFRTPLSYNEQFF
TRBJ2-6 | TRBV21-1 | . | . | TGTGCCAGCAGCGGACAGGGTGTGGGTGGGGCCAACGTCCTGACTTTC | CASSGQGVGGANVLTF
TRBJ2-3 | TRBV6-1 | . | . | TGTGCCAGCAGTGATTACGCGGGCAACACAGATACGCAGTATTTT | CASSDYAGNTDTQYF
TRBJ2-5 | TRBV11-1 | . | . | TGTGCCAGCAGCTCATGGGACACGTCGAAGACCCAGTACTTC | CASSSWDTSKTQYF
TRBJ2-1 | TRBV27 | . | . | TGTGCCAGCAGTTTAGGGGGTCGAGAGCAGTTCTTC | CASSLGGREQFF
TRBJ1-2 | TRBV2 | . | . | TGTGCCAGCAGTGAAGGGGGACTCCGGGGAGGATATGGCTACACCTTC | CASSEGGLRGGYGYTF
TRBJ2-7 | TRBV5-1 | once | . | TGCGCCAGCAGCTTAGACGCCGGCAATAGAGAGCAGTACTTC | CASSLDAGNREQYF